This T cell receptor beta chain emerged from a study of blood T cells in healthy people across ages. Trimming at V came to 0 bases and at J to 3 bases, leaving 3 bases not matched to a gene. The germline V gene has CDR1 SGHTA and CDR2 FQGNSA. CDR3 length: 17 residues. The study's findings and limits: PBMC samples, being unsorted, prevented any conclusive comparison of naive and antigen-experienced cells. A strong correlation between TCR beta diversity and naive T cell percentage was seen.

With regard to this clonotype: Its specificity is not known.

It was with a sample-barcoded 5' primer and a J-beta primer mix that a second PCR of about 6 to 11 cycles was run. TCRdb reprocessed the 5' RACE reads via MiXCR and lists one record per CDR3 protein. The table shows more than 500,000 distinct CDR3 sequences, with about 27% occurring only once. The data also belong to a second study, concerning T cells of mothers and their children. That source adds: It was related mother-child pairs that showed slightly higher overlap than unrelated pairs, without reaching significance.

The V and J genes are TRBV7-2 and TRBJ2-2; 11 bases fit TRBD2. The specimen sequenced was blood. The sequence derives from a boy younger than 10 in good health. The CDR3: CASSLAKLAGDTGELFF. The CDR3 DNA reads TGTGCCAGCAGCTTAGCTAAACTAGCGGGGGACACCGGGGAGCTGTTTTTT.